Listed here are 22 T cell receptor beta chains from one sample, sequenced in a study of Ad26.COV2.S vaccination and SARS-CoV-2 variants. Documented treatment: roughly 19 received Ad26.COV2.S at low or high dose, single or two shots; about 5 received placebo; per-sample allocation not given. The samples were gathered on day 63 after the first injection of vaccine or placebo. Produced via immunoSEQ multiplex PCR; TCRdb's table is partial and in-frame only. The top ten hold approximately 1.5% of the sample, which has hundreds of thousands of clones, about 89% seen once. Sequences were derived from peripheral blood, sampled in a trial of Ad26.COV2.S vaccine versus placebo. The receptors stem from a person aged 18 to 65 who received the Ad26.COV2.S COVID-19 vaccine or a placebo.

The V and J genes are TRBV7-9 and TRBJ1-5; D call uncertain. There are 14 residues in the CDR3. The germline V and J ends were trimmed by 3 bases and 5 bases, with 11 bases remaining between them. Germline lookup yields CDR1 SEHNR and CDR2 FQNEAQ (reference sequence). CDR3 region: CASSFVGSDQPQHF. The CDR3 DNA is TGTGCCAGCAGCTTCGTGGGCAGCGATCAGCCCCAGCATTTT.

The rearrangement joins TRBV15 to TRBJ1-5; D perhaps matches TRBD1 (5 bases). This CDR3 contains 15 residues. Germline-derived CDR1 and CDR2 are LNHNV and YYDKDF (reference sequence). V was trimmed by 1 base and J by 4 bases, leaving 11 bases between them. The CDR3 loop is CATSRGDGANQPQHF. DNA of the CDR3: TGTGCCACCAGCAGAGGGGACGGGGCGAATCAGCCCCAGCATTTT.

The gene calls are TRBV7-9 and TRBJ2-3, with unresolved D. CDR3 length equals 13 residues. Trimming shortened V by 1 base and J by 4 bases, and 6 bases separated the two germline ends. Looked up from germline, CDR1 is SEHNR and CDR2 is FQNEAQ (reference sequence). CDR3 amino acids: CASSLGPADTQYF. CDR3 in DNA: TGTGCCAGCAGCTTAGGCCCCGCAGATACGCAGTATTTT. Variable domain in full (rest from reference TRBV7-9 and TRBJ2-3): DTGVSQNPRHKITKRGQNVTFRCDPISEHNRLYWYRQTLGQGPEFLTYFQNEAQLEKSRLLSDRFSAERPKGSFSTLEIQRTEQGDSAMYLCASSLGPADTQYFGPGTRLTVL.

This clone has only one observation. The chain combines TRBV4-3 with TRBJ2-5; D may be TRBD2 (5 bases). With 10 bases removed from V and 7 bases from J, the gap between germline ends came to 16 bases. Germline assignment: CDR1 LGHNA and CDR2 YSLEER. The CDR3 has 12 amino acids. The chain's CDR3 is CATSGPGGTQYF. The CDR3, as DNA: TGCGCCACCTCAGGTCCCGGAGGGACCCAGTACTTC.

The V call is TRBV6-6, the J call TRBJ2-5; TRBD2 matches at 11 bases. V was clipped by 2 bases and J by 2 bases; unmatched bases: 4. Germline CDR1 is MNHNY and CDR2 is SVGAGI (reference sequence). The length of the CDR3 is 16 residues. The CDR3 nucleotides are TGTGCCAGCAGTTACCTGGGACTAGCGGTGCAAGAGACCCAGTACTTC. This codes for CASSYLGLAVQETQYF.

The chain carries TRBV11-2 and TRBJ2-7, with a tentative D call TRBD1 (5 bases). Trimming cost V 3 bases and J 1 base, with 13 bases left between them. The germline V gene encodes CDR1 SGHAT and CDR2 FQNNGV. This CDR3 contains 15 residues. The CDR3 spells CASSFSEQVSYEQYF. The CDR3 region has the DNA TGTGCCAGCAGCTTCTCGGAACAGGTGTCCTACGAGCAGTACTTC.

Worth noting for this clone: The sample has other DNA sequences that encode this CDR3 too. The chain uses TRBV3-1 (or the pseudogene TRBV3-2) and TRBJ1-4; D call uncertain. Per the germline V gene, CDR1 is LGHDT and CDR2 is YNNKEL (reference sequence). The V end lost 2 bases, the J end lost 0 bases, and 4 bases lay between the germline ends. This CDR3 has 14 residues. The CDR3 sequence is CASSQRATNEKLFF. In DNA form, the CDR3 reads TGTGCCAGCAGCCAACGGGCAACTAATGAAAAACTGTTTTTT.

The chain carries TRBV5-1 and TRBJ2-6, with a tentative D call TRBD2 (6 bases). The length of the CDR3 is 17 residues. Germline lookup yields CDR1 SGHRS and CDR2 YFSETQ. V was cut by 0 bases and J by 1 base, with 11 bases left in between. The CDR3 DNA sequence: TGCGCCAGCAGCTTGGATTATCGGGGGTCTGGGGCCAACGTCCTGACTTTC. Its translation is CASSLDYRGSGANVLTF.

J is TRBJ1-6 and V is TRBV11-2; 9 nucleotides agree with TRBD1. The CDR3 totals 15 residues. J lost 7 bases, V lost 2 bases, and 3 bases had no gene match. Germline V gene lookup returns CDR1 SGHAT and CDR2 FQNNGV. The CDR3 is CASSLPQGANSPLHF. CDR3 DNA sequence: TGTGCCAGCAGCTTACCACAGGGGGCGAATTCACCCCTCCACTTT.

V usage is TRBV29-1 and J usage is TRBJ2-1; possibly TRBD1 for D (5 bases). The CDR3 length is 12 residues. Germline assignment: CDR1 SQVTM and CDR2 ANQGSEA. Trimming shortened V by 7 bases and J by 9 bases, and 16 bases separated the two germline ends. CDR3 protein: CSAKKTEVEQFF. The CDR3 nucleotides read TGCAGCGCCAAGAAGACAGAGGTTGAGCAGTTCTTC.

This clone was seen a handful of times. Mismatch with germline at one junction end may stem from a read error. V usage is TRBV7-2 and J usage is TRBJ1-1; D gene uncertain. Germline loops: CDR1 SGHTA, CDR2 FQGNSA. This CDR3 is built from 14 residues. The CDR3 DNA reads TGTGCCAGCAGCCTAGCGCTGGGAAACACTGAAGCTTTCTTT. This codes for CASSLALGNTEAFF.

The V call is TRBV7-9, the J call TRBJ1-2; weak D call: TRBD1 (6 bases). Germline V gene sequence: CDR1 SEHNR, CDR2 FQNEAQ (reference sequence). V was clipped by 1 base and J by 9 bases, with 18 bases between them. The CDR3 has 15 residues. CDR3 sequence (DNA): TGTGCCAGCAGCTTAGAGGTTGTAGGGGGATCCAGCTACACCTTC. Translating gives CASSLEVVGGSSYTF.

This clone was observed once. A much bigger clone sits one base away, suggesting this may be a read error. The chain is built from TRBV7-9 and TRBJ2-7; tentatively, D is TRBD1 (5 bases). The CDR3 consists of 13 residues. Trimming took 3 bases from V and 0 from J, leaving 6 bases between them. Germline lookup yields CDR1 SEHNR and CDR2 FQNEAQ (reference sequence). CDR3 in DNA: TGTGCCAGCAGCTTCCAGGGCTCCTACGAGCAGTACTTC. Encoded protein: CASSFQGSYEQYF. The complete variable domain, with remaining parts taken from reference TRBV7-9 and TRBJ2-7, reads DTGVSQNPRHKITKRGQNVTFRCDPISEHNRLYWYRQTLGQGPEFLTYFQNEAQLEKSRLLSDRFSAERPKGSFSTLEIQRTEQGDSAMYLCASSFQGSYEQYFGPGTRLTVT.

This clone occurred once. The J gene is TRBJ2-1, the V gene TRBV5-4; 12 nucleotides line up with TRBD2. Per the germline V gene, CDR1 is SGHNT and CDR2 is YYREEE (reference sequence). This CDR3 is built from 14 residues. The J segment lost 7 bases and the V segment lost 4 bases, leaving 3 bases of the junction unmatched. The CDR3 is CASSRTSGKNEQFF. The CDR3, as DNA: TGTGCCAGCAGCCGGACTAGCGGGAAGAATGAGCAGTTCTTC.

This clone was counted once. The chain links TRBV5-4 to TRBJ2-6; 12 nucleotides line up with TRBD1. CDR3 length: 17 residues. V trimming: 4 bases; J trimming: 3 bases; junction bases outside the gene matches: 5. CDR1 is SGHNT and CDR2 is YYREEE in the germline V gene (reference sequence). The CDR3 loop is CASSPGQGAGGANVLTF. CDR3 in DNA: TGTGCCAGCAGCCCGGGACAGGGGGCAGGTGGGGCCAACGTCCTGACTTTC.

This chain connects TRBV6-2 or TRBV6-3 to TRBJ2-5, with D possibly TRBD2 on 7 matching bases. CDR1 and CDR2 (germline): MNHEY, SVGEGT. V shed 1 base and J shed 3 bases, with 18 bases lying between them. CDR3 length: 17 amino acids. The CDR3 region is CASSYYRGRGSEETQYF. The CDR3 DNA is TGTGCCAGCAGTTACTACCGGGGGCGCGGGAGTGAAGAGACCCAGTACTTC.

In nucleotides, the CDR3 is TGTGCCAGCAGTGAAAGGGGCGCCAGGGGGACCCAGTACTTC. Translated, it gives CASSERGARGTQYF. The chain joins TRBV2 to TRBJ2-5; D may be TRBD1 (6 bases). CDR3 length equals 14 residues. The V gene lost 2 bases and the J gene lost 7 bases, with 14 bases spanning the gap. Germline assignment: CDR1 SNHLY and CDR2 FYNNEI.

This chain connects TRBV25-1 to TRBJ2-5; D not certain. CDR1 and CDR2 (germline): MGHDK, SYGVNS. The CDR3 contains 13 residues. V shed 2 bases and J shed 4 bases, with 8 bases lying between them. The CDR3 nucleotides are TGTGCCAGCAGTGAACCAGGTGGAGAGACCCAGTACTTC. This encodes CASSEPGGETQYF.

This clone was counted between two and nine times. The CDR3: CASSYGTGGAGREAFF. The DNA for the CDR3 is TGTGCCAGCAGTTACGGAACAGGGGGCGCGGGTCGTGAAGCTTTCTTT. The chain recombines TRBV6-5 with TRBJ1-1; 9 bases are shared with TRBD1. V was clipped by 2 bases and J by 7 bases; unmatched bases: 11. The germline gives CDR1 MNHEY, CDR2 SVGAGI. CDR3 size: 16 residues.

The V call is TRBV2, the J call TRBJ2-7; D gene uncertain. CDR1 and CDR2 from the germline V gene are SNHLY and FYNNEI. The CDR3 runs 13 residues. The V gene lost 0 bases and the J gene lost 2 bases, with 5 bases spanning the gap. The CDR3 loop reads CASSEATTYEQYF. The CDR3 DNA follows: TGTGCCAGCAGTGAAGCGACAACCTACGAGCAGTACTTC.

In its sample, this clone was seen once. V gene TRBV30 combines with J gene TRBJ1-1; 9 bases are a match to TRBD1. The CDR3 spans 15 residues. V shed 4 bases, J shed 4 bases, and the junction held 10 bases outside the gene matches. CDR1 is GTSNPN, CDR2 SVGIG, per germline (reference sequence). Here the CDR3 reads CAWIKEGTGTTEAFF. The CDR3 DNA follows: TGTGCCTGGATAAAAGAGGGGACAGGGACCACTGAAGCTTTCTTT.

The genes are TRBV30 and TRBJ1-5, with unresolved D. V was cut by 1 base and J by 9 bases, with 16 bases left in between. This CDR3 is built from 14 residues. Germline CDR1 reads GTSNPN; CDR2 reads SVGIG (reference sequence). The CDR3 region has the DNA TGTGCCTGGAGTGGGGAGGCCGGGTTCTGGCCCCAGCATTTT. Translated, it gives CAWSGEAGFWPQHF.